The 32 T cell receptor beta chains reported below all come from one sample, sequenced in a study of Graves' ophthalmopathy and Graves' hyperthyroidism. Investigators amplified TCR beta CDR3 regions from RNA transcripts. RT-PCR in the first round used HTBI primers; a second-round multiplex PCR followed. TCRdb ran MiXCR on the multiplex PCR reads and lists one entry per CDR3 protein. The table has hundreds of thousands of distinct CDR3 sequences, 22% seen once. Sequences were obtained from peripheral blood. All receptors derive from a woman aged 18-29 years with stable Graves' hyperthyroidism. Some clones in this sample may be carry-over from other donors' samples.

This chain links TRBV4-1 with TRBJ2-7, with 8 bases aligning to TRBD2. After removal of 0 bases from V and 3 bases from J, the junction contained 10 bases not matched to a gene. Germline CDR1 is MGHRA and CDR2 is YSYEKL. The CDR3 has 17 amino acids. CDR3 sequence (DNA): TGCGCCAGCAGCCAAGAACGGAGCGGGAGAGGGGACTACGAGCAGTACTTC. It encodes CASSQERSGRGDYEQYF.

This clonotype was counted at least ten times. This chain links TRBV29-1 with TRBJ2-7, with 9 nucleotides matching TRBD2. Unmatched junction bases numbered 8, after V lost 6 bases and J lost 2 bases. Germline V gene sequence: CDR1 SQVTM, CDR2 ANQGSEA. The length of the CDR3 is 14 residues. CDR3 in amino acids: CSVRISGGTYEQYF. CDR3 sequence (DNA): TGCAGCGTCAGAATCAGCGGGGGGACCTACGAGCAGTACTTC.

The chain couples TRBV28 to TRBJ2-7; maybe TRBD2 (7 bases). Trimming removed 3 bases at V and 4 bases at J, with 16 bases between. This CDR3 comprises 15 residues. The germline CDR1 and CDR2 sequences are MDHEN and SYDVKM. The CDR3 region has the DNA TGTGCCAGCAGTTTTCGGTGGGGGGGCGTTTACGAGCAGTACTTC. It specifies CASSFRWGGVYEQYF.

This rearrangement joins TRBV6-5 to TRBJ1-6; tentative D call: TRBD1 (5 bases). Deletions cut 4 bases from V and 7 bases from J, with 11 bases between. Germline lookup yields CDR1 MNHEY and CDR2 SVGAGI. The CDR3 length is 14 residues. CDR3 sequence (DNA): TGTGCCAGCAGTTCGCCAGGGCGAAATTCACCCCTCCACTTT. Encoded protein: CASSSPGRNSPLHF.

The chain couples TRBV6-1 to TRBJ1-2, with a possible D match to TRBD1 (5 bases). Germline CDR1 and CDR2: MNHNS and SASEGT. V was shortened by 6 bases and J by 8 bases, with 13 bases between the two germline ends. The CDR3 runs to 12 residues. This CDR3 is CASRESGIGYTF. The CDR3 nucleotides read TGTGCCAGCAGGGAGTCAGGGATAGGCTACACCTTC.

This clonotype appeared many times. The CDR3 reads CASSDAGFTEAFF. The CDR3 nucleotides read TGTGCCAGCAGTGATGCGGGCTTCACTGAAGCTTTCTTT. The chain employs TRBV27 and TRBJ1-1; D gene uncertain. Germline V lookup: CDR1 MNHEY, CDR2 SMNVEV (reference sequence). This CDR3 comprises 13 residues. Trimming took off 5 bases at V and 4 bases at J, with 11 bases between the two ends.

The rearrangement joins TRBV12-5 to TRBJ1-2; D gene unclear. V was cut by 5 bases and J by 2 bases, with 18 bases left in between. CDR3 size: 16 residues. CDR1 LGHNT and CDR2 FRNRAP come from the germline V gene. DNA of the CDR3: TGTGCTAGTGGTCGCGCAGACCACGGGCAAAACTATGGCTACACCTTC. This sequence encodes CASGRADHGQNYGYTF.

The table lists this clonotype with many counts. The CDR3 DNA sequence: TGCGCCAGCAGCCAAGATCAAGGTAGCTATGGCTACACCTTC. Its protein is CASSQDQGSYGYTF. The rearrangement uses TRBV4-3 and TRBJ1-2; no firm D call. The germline V and J ends were trimmed by 0 bases and 4 bases, with 9 bases remaining between them. The CDR3 loop spans 14 amino acids. Germline CDR1 and CDR2: LGHNA and YSLEER.

This clonotype was counted only a few times. The chain has TRBV7-8 and TRBJ2-5; D perhaps matches TRBD2 (6 bases). Trimming shortened V by 1 base and J by 2 bases, and 14 bases separated the two germline ends. Germline CDR1 is SGHVS and CDR2 is FQNEAQ. This CDR3 comprises 16 residues. For the CDR3, the DNA is TGTGCCAGCAGCTTAGGGCGGGACGGATTTCAAGAGACCCAGTACTTC. As protein: CASSLGRDGFQETQYF.

This chain links TRBV20-1 with TRBJ2-5; possible D gene TRBD1, 6 bases. This CDR3 region has 14 residues. V lost 6 bases and J 2 bases, leaving 16 bases between the germline ends. The germline V gene has CDR1 DFQATT and CDR2 SNEGSKA (reference sequence). The CDR3 nucleotides are TGCAGTGCCACCTCAGGACAGATACAAGAGACCCAGTACTTC. Encoded protein: CSATSGQIQETQYF.

This clonotype occurred many times. The chain couples TRBV27 to TRBJ1-1, with D possibly being TRBD1 (5 bases). CDR1 is MNHEY, CDR2 SMNVEV, per germline (reference sequence). V lost 5 bases, J lost 5 bases, and 15 bases lay in between. This CDR3 region has 14 residues. CDR3 DNA sequence: TGTGCCAGCAGTCTAGGGGTGGGGCTTACTGAAGCTTTCTTT. It translates to CASSLGVGLTEAFF.

This clonotype was observed many times. The chain uses TRBV6-1 and TRBJ2-7, with 8 bases matching TRBD2. The CDR3 has 17 amino acids. The V gene end was trimmed by 0 bases and the J gene end by 3 bases; junction bases not matched to a gene: 10. Germline V lookup: CDR1 MNHNS, CDR2 SASEGT. The CDR3 nucleotides are TGTGCCAGCAGTGAAGCGTCAGTTCCAGCGGGAGTCTACGAGCAGTACTTC. As protein: CASSEASVPAGVYEQYF.

The V and J genes are TRBV29-1 and TRBJ2-5; the D gene is possibly TRBD1 (5 bases). The V gene's germline CDR1 is SQVTM and CDR2 ANQGSEA. The V and J ends lost 3 bases and 1 base respectively, with 24 bases between them. The CDR3 is 18 residues long. This CDR3 is CSVDAPRAGSWGQETQYF. CDR3 in DNA: TGCAGCGTTGATGCCCCTCGGGCAGGGTCGTGGGGCCAAGAGACCCAGTACTTC.

This clonotype has only a few counts. One base away lies a much larger clone, so this may be a sequencing read error. This CDR3 reads CSAFRASDEACF. The CDR3 DNA reads TGCAGTGCATTCAGAGCATCCGATGAAGCTTGCTTT. The rearrangement uses TRBV20-1 and TRBJ1-1; D is uncertain. This CDR3 region has 12 residues. Germline lookup yields CDR1 DFQATT and CDR2 SNEGSKA (reference sequence).

This clonotype was seen at least ten times. This chain connects TRBV27 to TRBJ1-2; TRBD1 might be the D (6 bases). The germline V and J ends were trimmed by 8 bases and 0 bases, with 10 bases remaining between them. Germline CDR1 and CDR2: MNHEY and SMNVEV (reference sequence). CDR3 length: 13 residues. The CDR3 loop reads CASWDTSNYGYTF. The CDR3, as DNA: TGTGCCAGCTGGGACACATCTAACTATGGCTACACCTTC.

This clonotype was observed at least ten times. The chain joins TRBV10-3 to TRBJ1-3; D is possibly TRBD1 (5 bases). Looked up from germline, CDR1 is ENHRY and CDR2 is SYGVKD. Trimming removed 1 base at V and 4 bases at J, with 8 bases between. The CDR3 has 14 residues. The CDR3 DNA reads as TGTGCCATCAGTGAGTGGGGGTCCGGAAACACCATATATTTT. Translation: CAISEWGSGNTIYF.

This clonotype was counted at least ten times. This chain links TRBV12-3 or TRBV12-4 with TRBJ2-2; D ambiguous. With 2 bases removed from V and 5 bases from J, the gap between germline ends came to 6 bases. This CDR3 comprises 13 residues. CDR3 sequence (DNA): TGTGCCAGCAGTTTAATGGGGACCGGGGAGCTGTTTTTT. Translation gives CASSLMGTGELFF.

In this sample, this clonotype turned up many times. This chain connects TRBV12-5 to TRBJ2-7; 7 bases match TRBD1. The CDR3 extends over 17 amino acids. The junction had 8 bases not matched to a gene; V was cut back by 0 bases and J by 0 bases. CDR1 is LGHNT, CDR2 FRNRAP, per germline. The CDR3 is CASGLVQGQRTSYEQYF. The CDR3 coding sequence is TGTGCTAGTGGTTTGGTACAGGGACAGAGAACCTCCTACGAGCAGTACTTC.

This clonotype was observed many times. This chain joins TRBV12-3 or TRBV12-4 and TRBJ1-3, with 10 bases lining up with TRBD1. This CDR3 has 15 amino acids. J gave up 6 bases and V 6 bases, and 8 bases lay outside the gene matches. The CDR3 here is CASSRQGAKENTIYF. The DNA of the CDR3 is TGTGCCAGCAGCCGACAGGGGGCGAAGGAAAACACCATATATTTT.

Many counts were recorded for this clonotype. The chain is built from TRBV6-1 and TRBJ2-7; D may be TRBD2 (5 bases). Per germline, CDR1 MNHNS and CDR2 SASEGT. The length of the CDR3 is 14 residues. Trimming stripped 2 bases from V and 3 bases from J, with 11 bases between. The CDR3 sequence: CASSESGGIYEQYF. The CDR3 DNA reads as TGTGCCAGCAGTGAATCAGGAGGTATCTACGAGCAGTACTTC.

V and J are TRBV6-1 and TRBJ2-5, with 8 bases lining up with TRBD2. Losses at the gene ends were 6 bases for V and 5 bases for J; bases not matched to a gene: 11. There are 15 residues in the CDR3. Germline CDR1 MNHNS, CDR2 SASEGT. CDR3 sequence: CASRLAVRRGETQYF. The CDR3 DNA reads as TGTGCCAGCAGACTAGCGGTCCGAAGGGGGGAGACCCAGTACTTC.

The chain couples TRBV11-2 to TRBJ2-3; D may be TRBD1 (7 bases). Per the germline V gene, CDR1 is SGHAT and CDR2 is FQNNGV. V lost 6 bases, J lost 8 bases, and 21 bases lay in between. This CDR3 has 15 residues. CDR3 nucleotides: TGTGCCAGCAGTCTAGACAGGGTCTTGCGGGGTACGCAGTATTTT. Protein: CASSLDRVLRGTQYF.

Many counts were recorded for this clonotype. This sequence joins TRBV12-3 or TRBV12-4 and TRBJ2-5; no clear D gene. V lost 6 bases and J lost 5, with 16 bases in between. The CDR3 covers 14 residues. The CDR3 sequence: CASSQDGLLETQYF. The CDR3 coding sequence is TGTGCCAGCAGCCAGGATGGGCTCCTGGAGACCCAGTACTTC.

This clonotype has just a few counts. Just one base apart from a much larger clone, this may be a read error. The genes are TRBV12-3 or TRBV12-4 and TRBJ1-6, with D possibly matching TRBD1 (5 bases). The CDR3 extends over 15 amino acids. The ends were cut back, 6 bases at V and 0 bases at J, with 9 bases in the middle. The CDR3 DNA sequence: TGTGCCAGCAGCAGACAGAGCTCCTATAATTCACCCCTCCACTTT. Encoded protein: CASSRQSSYNSPLHF.

This clonotype was observed at least ten times. The chain recombines TRBV20-1 with TRBJ2-5; D may be TRBD1 (5 bases). Germline V gene sequence: CDR1 DFQATT, CDR2 SNEGSKA (reference sequence). This CDR3 region has 13 residues. Trimming stripped 1 base from V and 5 bases from J, with 11 bases between. The CDR3 bases are TGCAGTGCTAGAGGGGGCTTAGGGGAGACCCAGTACTTC. It encodes CSARGGLGETQYF.

This clonotype showed up just a few times. The rearrangement joins TRBV2 to TRBJ2-2; the D gene is possibly TRBD1 (6 bases). Between the trimmed V and J ends, which lost 5 bases and 3 bases, there was a span of 10 bases. This CDR3 has 14 residues. CDR1 SNHLY and CDR2 FYNNEI come from the germline V gene. CDR3 protein: CASSPDSYTGELFF. CDR3 coding DNA: TGTGCCAGCAGTCCGGACAGCTACACCGGGGAGCTGTTTTTT.

This clonotype has only a few counts. The chain links TRBV3-1 to TRBJ2-5; D is unclear. V dropped 1 base and J dropped 2 bases, with 17 bases sitting between them. CDR3 length equals 17 residues. Per germline, CDR1 LGHDT and CDR2 YNNKEL (reference sequence). CDR3 DNA: TGTGCCAGCAGCCAAGGGTTCTACGTATCCCCTCAAGAGACCCAGTACTTC. Residues: CASSQGFYVSPQETQYF.

This clonotype was seen a handful of times. The conserved phenylalanine or tryptophan normally closing the CDR3 is absent here, so this likely arose from a read error. The V and J genes are TRBV6-1 and TRBJ1-1; D unresolved. V gave up 2 bases and J gave up 1 base, with 14 bases separating them. The CDR3 has 16 amino acids. Germline V lookup: CDR1 MNHNS, CDR2 SASEGT. The CDR3 loop reads CASSENPLRTNTEAFL. The CDR3 DNA reads as TGTGCCAGCAGTGAAAACCCTTTGAGGACGAACACTGAAGCTTTCCTT.

The chain joins TRBV7-3 to TRBJ1-6; tentative D call: TRBD1 (6 bases). Germline V gene sequence: CDR1 SGHTA, CDR2 FQGTGA. The CDR3 is made up of 15 amino acids. Trimming took off 3 bases at V and 7 bases at J, with 13 bases between the two ends. The CDR3 region has the DNA TGTGCCAGCAGCTTGCGGGGGCTGGGCAATTCACCCCTCCACTTT. Its translation is CASSLRGLGNSPLHF.

This clonotype was recorded many times. The chain recombines TRBV5-1 with TRBJ1-2; 11 positions match TRBD1. This CDR3 has 13 residues. Germline V gives CDR1 SGHRS, CDR2 YFSETQ. The V gene end was trimmed by 4 bases and the J gene end by 7 bases; junction bases not matched to a gene: 3. The CDR3 protein is CASSVGQGVGYTF. The DNA for the CDR3 is TGCGCCAGCAGCGTGGGACAGGGGGTTGGCTACACCTTC.

This clonotype appeared many times. The chain links TRBV6-1 to TRBJ1-1; 9 nucleotides line up with TRBD1. CDR1 MNHNS and CDR2 SASEGT come from the germline V gene. V gave up 4 bases and J gave up 3 bases; unmatched junction bases: 12. This CDR3 has 17 amino acids. Here the CDR3 DNA reads TGTGCCAGCAGTGGATACGATTCCGGGACAGGGCACACTGAAGCTTTCTTT. Amino acids: CASSGYDSGTGHTEAFF.

This clonotype was counted ten times or more. The genes are TRBV2 and TRBJ2-7; 7 bases map to TRBD2. Unmatched junction bases numbered 10, after V lost 7 bases and J lost 4 bases. Germline-derived CDR1 and CDR2 are SNHLY and FYNNEI. The CDR3 sequence is 14 residues long. The CDR3 loop reads CASNLPGGLYEQYF. DNA for the CDR3: TGTGCCAGCAATTTACCGGGAGGTTTGTACGAGCAGTACTTC.